A single T cell receptor beta chain is shown here with its context. Original processing notes: Researchers report that nucleated cell counts were estimated from reference gene primer amplification. This table comes from immunoSEQ multiplex PCR, and its TCRdb copy is limited to in-frame clones, with some not included. That table gives V, J and clone size, and the DNA gave D and trimming. The sample contains fewer than 250,000 clones, around 79% of which appear only once. The ends were cut back, 6 bases at V and 3 bases at J, with 8 bases in the middle. Germline CDR1 reads LNHDA; CDR2 reads SQIVND (reference sequence). The length of the CDR3 is 13 residues. The sample belongs to a study of blood T cell repertoires in COVID-19. Background on the study: Italy, Spain and the United States were the sources of the convalescent and acute COVID-19 samples. Sources were T cells, B-cell-depleted T cells, or PBMCs; the material itself was cDNA or gDNA.

Sample: peripheral blood. This clonotype was sampled from a woman aged 45-59 years with acute or convalescent COVID-19. The V call is TRBV19, the J call TRBJ1-4; D unresolved. The CDR3: CASRERPNEKLFF. The CDR3 DNA is TGTGCCAGTAGGGAGCGGCCTAATGAAAAACTGTTTTTT. The full variable domain, rest sourced from reference TRBV19 and TRBJ1-4, is DGGITQSPKYLFRKEGQNVTLSCEQNLNHDAMYWYRQDPGQGLRLIYYSQIVNDFQKGDIAEGYSVSREKKESFPLTVTSAQKNPTAFYLCASRERPNEKLFFGSGTQLSVL.